The 3 T cell receptor beta chains below all came from one sample that was sequenced in a study of T-cell memory formation after mild COVID-19. Using its own MiXCR run on the 5' RACE reads, TCRdb lists one record per CDR3 protein. Here the sample spans about 470,000 distinct CDR3 sequences, 20% to 30% being singletons. The sample comprised PBMCs or a T cell subset sorted from them (not recorded which). Receptors were obtained from an adult woman who had mild COVID-19 (a few samples of this study predate the infection). Cell type and time point are not known.

CDR3 residues: CASLSGQISYNEQFF. The CDR3 DNA is TGTGCCAGCCTATCCGGACAGATCTCCTACAATGAGCAGTTCTTC. The chain has TRBV12-3 or TRBV12-4 and TRBJ2-1; D is possibly TRBD1 (6 bases). Trimming cost V 8 bases and J 0 bases, with 14 bases left between them. The CDR3 contains 15 residues.

The chain couples TRBV18 to TRBJ2-7, with 10 bases identical to TRBD2. Germline V gene data show CDR1 as KGHSH and CDR2 as LQKENI. The CDR3 covers 15 residues. V was clipped by 3 bases and J by 4 bases; unmatched bases: 6. CDR3 DNA sequence: TGTGCCAGCTCACCGGTGCTAGCGGGAGAATACGAGCAGTACTTC. Its translation is CASSPVLAGEYEQYF.

The chain links TRBV20-1 to TRBJ1-2; D is undetermined. The CDR3 contains 9 residues. Trimming cost V 6 bases and J 8 bases, with 7 bases left between them. The germline V gene encodes CDR1 DFQATT and CDR2 SNEGSKA (reference sequence). The CDR3 here is CSALGGYTF. The CDR3 DNA is TGCAGTGCGCTTGGGGGCTACACCTTC.